The clone carrying this T cell receptor (beta chain) was picked up a small number of times. Generated by immunoSEQ multiplex PCR, the TCRdb table keeps only in-frame clones and is missing some. This table holds 2 million to 2.5 million clones, approximately 96% found once. This sample stems from a study of shared clonotypes between healthy human individuals. Study at large: With ages of 18 to 49, the donors were two women and three men.

This sequence originates from a man younger than 35 in good health. Sequencing was done on a sample of naive CD4+ T cells sorted from blood. Subset noted: CD45RA+ positively selected.

CDR3 nucleotide sequence: TGTGCCATCAGTGACAGACCTAACTATGGCTACACCTTC. Protein sequence: CAISDRPNYGYTF. The chain couples TRBV10-3 to TRBJ1-2; no reliable D call. Germline CDR1 and CDR2: ENHRY and SYGVKD. Trimming removed 3 bases from V and 0 bases from J, with 5 bases in between. The CDR3 sequence is 13 residues long.